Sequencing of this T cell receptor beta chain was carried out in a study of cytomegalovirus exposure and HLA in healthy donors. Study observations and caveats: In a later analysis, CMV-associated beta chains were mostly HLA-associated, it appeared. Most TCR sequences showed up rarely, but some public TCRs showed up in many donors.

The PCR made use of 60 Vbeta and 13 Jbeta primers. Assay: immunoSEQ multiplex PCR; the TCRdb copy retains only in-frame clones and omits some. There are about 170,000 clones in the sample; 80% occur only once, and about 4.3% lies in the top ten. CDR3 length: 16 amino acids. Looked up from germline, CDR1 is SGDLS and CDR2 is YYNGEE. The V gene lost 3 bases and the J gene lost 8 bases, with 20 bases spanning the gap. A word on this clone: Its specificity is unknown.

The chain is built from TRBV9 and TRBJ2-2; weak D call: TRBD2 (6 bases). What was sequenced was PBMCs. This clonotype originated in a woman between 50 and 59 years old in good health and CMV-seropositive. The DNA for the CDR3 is TGTGCCAGCAGCGCCCGAGGCGGGGCCTCGAGGGGGGAGCTGTTTTTT. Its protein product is CASSARGGASRGELFF. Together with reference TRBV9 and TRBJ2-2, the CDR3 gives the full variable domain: DSGVTQTPKHLITATGQRVTLRCSPRSGDLSVYWYQQSLDQGLQFLIQYYNGEERAKGNILERFSAQQFPDLHSELNLSSLELGDSALYFCASSARGGASRGELFFGEGSRLTVL.